A selection of T cell receptor beta chains follows, all from one sample in a study of shared clonotypes between healthy human individuals. Method: immunoSEQ multiplex PCR; TCRdb's copy keeps in-frame clones and lacks some. The profile shows 400,000 to 600,000 clones, about 85% of them singletons. The specimen sequenced was PBMCs. The source is a woman aged 40 to 49 in good health. Some clones in this sample may be carry-over from other donors' samples. The CDR3 runs from the conserved cysteine through the conserved F or W. The D gene is left open where the match is weak. Clone size is given for some rows only: seen once, a few or many times, or a class if the clone is expanded.

TGTGCCAGCAGTGGTAGGGGGGTAGCGGGGTCCTACGAGCAGTACTTC	CASSGRGVAGSYEQYF	TRBV2	TRBD2	TRBJ2-7	few
TGTGCCAGCAGTTTCACAACTTGGGTCAGCAATCAGCCCCAGCATTTT	CASSFTTWVSNQPQHF	TRBV27	NA	TRBJ1-5	NA
TGTGCCAGCAGTCCCTATCTGGACAGAAGAAACACCATATATTTT	CASSPYLDRRNTIYF	TRBV27	NA	TRBJ1-3	NA
TGTGCCAGCAGCAATCCGACTAGCGGGAGTGGCGGGGAGCTGTTTTTT	CASSNPTSGSGGELFF	TRBV11-3	TRBD2	TRBJ2-2	NA
TGCGCCAGCAGCCCCCATGCACTTGGCTCCTACAATGAGCAGTTCTTC	CASSPHALGSYNEQFF	TRBV4-1	NA	TRBJ2-1	few
TGTGCCAGTAGTATATTCAGTAGCAATCAGCCCCAGCATTTT	CASSIFSSNQPQHF	TRBV19	NA	TRBJ1-5	NA
TGTGCCAGCAGCCAAGCGGCTAGCGGGCAAGAGACCCAGTACTTC	CASSQAASGQETQYF	TRBV4-2	TRBD2	TRBJ2-5	many
TGCAGCGGTGCCCCTAGCACAGATACGCAGTATTTT	CSGAPSTDTQYF	TRBV29-1	NA	TRBJ2-3	few
TGTGCCAGCAGTCCCGGACAGATCTACAATGAGCAGTTCTTC	CASSPGQIYNEQFF	TRBV28	NA	TRBJ2-1	NA
TGTGCCAGCAGCTGGACAGGCGGTAATGAAAAACTGTTTTTT	CASSWTGGNEKLFF	TRBV6-1	TRBD1	TRBJ1-4	NA
TGTGCCAGCTCCCCAAGCGGGAGGGACAATGAGCAGTTCTTC	CASSPSGRDNEQFF	TRBV18	TRBD2	TRBJ2-1	NA
TGTGCCAGCAGCCAAAGCGGGAGGGTCTACGAGCAGTACTTC	CASSQSGRVYEQYF	TRBV7-2	TRBD2	TRBJ2-7	NA
TGTGCCAGCAGCTTGGTAACCGGCTATGGCTACACCTTC	CASSLVTGYGYTF	TRBV5-6	NA	TRBJ1-2	NA
TGTGCCAGCAGTATATCTCGGGCAATTCAGCCCCAGCATTTT	CASSISRAIQPQHF	TRBV27	NA	TRBJ1-5	NA
TGTGCCAGCAGCCCACTAGCGGGAATAAACAATGAGCAGTTCTTC	CASSPLAGINNEQFF	TRBV7-3	TRBD2	TRBJ2-1	once
TGCGCCAGCAGCCAAGTTGAGCGGGAGACGACAAGACGGGCCCAGTACTTC	CASSQVERETTRRAQYF	TRBV4-1	TRBD2	TRBJ2-5	NA
TGTGCCAGCAGTTACTCGGGCAGTAGTTCTGGAAACACCATATATTTT	CASSYSGSSSGNTIYF	TRBV6-6	NA	TRBJ1-3	NA
TGTGCCAGCAGTTTCGGTCTAGGGCGAGACAATGAGCAGTTCTTC	CASSFGLGRDNEQFF	TRBV27	NA	TRBJ2-1	NA
TGCGCCAGCAGGGCCGGGGCAGGGTTTGTGTACTTC	CASRAGAGFVYF	TRBV10-2	NA	TRBJ2-7	NA
TGTGCCAGCAGCCCCCGGTGGCAGGGGAGTGGGAAGAACACTGAAGCTTTCTTT	CASSPRWQGSGKNTEAFF	TRBV7-9	NA	TRBJ1-1	NA
TGTGCCACCACTAGCGGCTTCTCCAGGGGCTACGAGCAGTACTTC	CATTSGFSRGYEQYF	TRBV6-6	TRBD2	TRBJ2-7	NA
TGTGCCAGCAGTGAAGGACTAGCGGGAGGCAATGAGCAGTTCTTC	CASSEGLAGGNEQFF	TRBV6-1	TRBD2	TRBJ2-1	few
TGCGCCAGCAGCCAGAGTTACGAGAGCTCCTACAATGAGCAGTTCTTC	CASSQSYESSYNEQFF	TRBV4-1	NA	TRBJ2-1	NA
TGCGCCAGCAGCTGGGACCAAGCGGGAGGACGGGGTGAGCAGTTCTTC	CASSWDQAGGRGEQFF	TRBV5-1	TRBD2	TRBJ2-1	NA